Below are 5 T cell receptor beta chains sequenced from a single sample in a study of CD8 T cells in ankylosing spondylitis. TCRdb reprocessed the 5' RACE reads with MiXCR, giving one entry per CDR3 protein. This sample has around 130,000 distinct CDR3 sequences, with approximately 6.8% found just once. Source material: blood, either unsorted or a sorted T cell fraction (not recorded which). These receptors were taken from a male donor with ankylosing spondylitis or in good health (not recorded which).

This clonotype was counted only a few times. The chain carries TRBV29-1 and TRBJ1-1, with D hard to call. V gave up 1 base and J gave up 1 base, with 7 bases separating them. From germline, CDR1 is SQVTM and CDR2 ANQGSEA. The CDR3 length is 13 residues. The CDR3 reads CSVEVSPNTEAFF. CDR3 coding DNA: TGCAGCGTTGAAGTCAGCCCGAACACTGAAGCTTTCTTT.

This chain uses TRBV16 with TRBJ1-5; unclear D gene. Germline V gene data show CDR1 as KGHSY and CDR2 as FQNENV. The CDR3 has 15 amino acids. V was shortened by 4 bases and J by 0 bases, with 10 bases between the two germline ends. CDR3 amino acids: CASSPDGDSNQPQHF. DNA of the CDR3: TGTGCCAGCAGCCCGGACGGGGATAGCAATCAGCCCCAGCATTTT.

This clonotype appeared many times. The chain has TRBV10-3 and TRBJ2-1; TRBD1 agrees at 10 bases. The V segment lost 5 bases and the J segment 4 bases; nucleotides outside the gene matches: 5. Germline CDR1 reads ENHRY; CDR2 reads SYGVKD. CDR3 size: 15 residues. In DNA, the CDR3 is TGTGCCATCAGTCCTGGACAGGGGGATTACAATGAGCAGTTCTTC. This sequence encodes CAISPGQGDYNEQFF.

At least ten counts were recorded for this clonotype. The rearrangement joins TRBV10-3 to TRBJ1-1; D is possibly TRBD1 (5 bases). Trimming removed 6 bases from V and 1 base from J, with 12 bases in between. The CDR3 has 14 amino acids. Germline CDR1 reads ENHRY; CDR2 reads SYGVKD. The CDR3 region has the DNA TGTGCCATCAGCGCAGTGGGGGGGAACACTGAAGCTTTCTTT. Protein: CAISAVGGNTEAFF.

There are many counts of this clonotype. V gene TRBV5-1 combines with J gene TRBJ2-2; 7 nucleotides match TRBD1. From germline, CDR1 is SGHRS and CDR2 YFSETQ. The J segment lost 4 bases and the V segment lost 2 bases, leaving 5 bases of the junction unmatched. The CDR3 runs to 15 residues. The CDR3 sequence is CASSFTGEGTGELFF. The DNA of the CDR3 is TGCGCCAGCAGCTTTACAGGGGAAGGCACCGGGGAGCTGTTTTTT.